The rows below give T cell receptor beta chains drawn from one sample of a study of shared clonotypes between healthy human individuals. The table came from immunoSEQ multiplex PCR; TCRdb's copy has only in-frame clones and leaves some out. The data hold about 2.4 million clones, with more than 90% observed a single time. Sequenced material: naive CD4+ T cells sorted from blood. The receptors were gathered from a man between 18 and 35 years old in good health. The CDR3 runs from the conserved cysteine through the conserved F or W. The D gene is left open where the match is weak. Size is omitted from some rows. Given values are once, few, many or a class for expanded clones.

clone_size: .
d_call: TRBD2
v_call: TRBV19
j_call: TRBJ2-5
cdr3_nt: TGTGCCAGTAGTGCCGGACTAGCGGGACCAGGGACCCAGTACTTC
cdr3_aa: CASSAGLAGPGTQYF

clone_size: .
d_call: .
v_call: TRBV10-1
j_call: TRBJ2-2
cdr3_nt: TGCGCCAGCAGCCCTAGGACTCCCAGCCCCGGGGAGCTGTTTTTT
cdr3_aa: CASSPRTPSPGELFF

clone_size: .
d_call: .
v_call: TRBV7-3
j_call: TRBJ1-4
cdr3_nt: TGTGCCAGCAGCTTTTCGTGGAGTAGTCGTTCTGAAAAACTGTTTTTT
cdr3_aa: CASSFSWSSRSEKLFF

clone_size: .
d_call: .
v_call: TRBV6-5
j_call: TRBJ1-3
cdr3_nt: TGTGCCAGCAGTACCTATTTTACTGGAAACACCATATATTTT
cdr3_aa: CASSTYFTGNTIYF

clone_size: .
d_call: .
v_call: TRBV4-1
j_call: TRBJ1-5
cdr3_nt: TGCGCCAGCAGCCAAGAGGGCGGGGGCGGGTATCAGCCCCAGCATTTT
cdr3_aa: CASSQEGGGGYQPQHF

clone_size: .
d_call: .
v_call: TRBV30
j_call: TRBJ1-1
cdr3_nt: TGTGCCTGGAGTGGAAACCGGGACACTGAAGCTTTCTTT
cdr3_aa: CAWSGNRDTEAFF

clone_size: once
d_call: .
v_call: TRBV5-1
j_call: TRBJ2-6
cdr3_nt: TGCGCCAGCAGCTTGGGGCAGGTCGTCTCTGGGGCCAACGTCCTGACTTTC
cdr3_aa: CASSLGQVVSGANVLTF

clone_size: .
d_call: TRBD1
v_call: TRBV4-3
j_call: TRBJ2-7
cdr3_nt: TGCGCCAGCAGCCAAGAAATTGCCACGGGACAGTCCTACGAGCAGTACTTC
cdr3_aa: CASSQEIATGQSYEQYF

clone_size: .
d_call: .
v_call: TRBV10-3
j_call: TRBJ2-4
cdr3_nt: TGTGCCATCAGTGAGTCGGGGATACTAGCCAAAAACATTCAGTACTTC
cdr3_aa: CAISESGILAKNIQYF

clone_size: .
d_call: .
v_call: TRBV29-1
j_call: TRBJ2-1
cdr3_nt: TGCAGCGTTGAAGTGTCAGGGACCTTCGATGAGCAGTTCTTC
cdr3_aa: CSVEVSGTFDEQFF

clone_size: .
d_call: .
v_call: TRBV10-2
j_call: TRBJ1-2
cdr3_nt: TGCGCCAGCAGTTTTCAGACCGCAAACTATGGCTACACCTTC
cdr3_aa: CASSFQTANYGYTF

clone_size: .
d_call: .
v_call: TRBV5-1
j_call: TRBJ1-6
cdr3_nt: TGCGCCAGCAGCTTGGCGGGGGAACGAAATTCACCCCTCCACTTT
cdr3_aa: CASSLAGERNSPLHF

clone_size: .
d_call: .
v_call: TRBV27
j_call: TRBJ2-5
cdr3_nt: TGTGCCAGCGGAGACTCCTACACGGAGACCCAGTACTTC
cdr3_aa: CASGDSYTETQYF

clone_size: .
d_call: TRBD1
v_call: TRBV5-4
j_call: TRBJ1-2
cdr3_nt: TGTGCCAGCAGCGACTCGACAGGGGGCCATAACTATGGCTACACCTTC
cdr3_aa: CASSDSTGGHNYGYTF

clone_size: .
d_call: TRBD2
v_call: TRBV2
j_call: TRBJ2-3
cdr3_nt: TGTGCCAGCAGTGAAATGTCTAGCGGGAAGACAGATACGCAGTATTTT
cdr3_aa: CASSEMSSGKTDTQYF

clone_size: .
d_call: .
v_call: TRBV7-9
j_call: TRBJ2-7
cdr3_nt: TGTGCCAGCAGCTTAGTACCCTACGAGCAGTACTTC
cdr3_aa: CASSLVPYEQYF

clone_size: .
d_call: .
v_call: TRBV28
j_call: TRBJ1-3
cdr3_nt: TGTGCCAGCAGTTTAGAACAGGGAGCGGGAAACACCATATATTTT
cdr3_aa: CASSLEQGAGNTIYF

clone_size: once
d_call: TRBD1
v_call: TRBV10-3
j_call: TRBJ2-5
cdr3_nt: TGTGCCACCCGGGACAGGATTCAAGAGACCCAGTACTTC
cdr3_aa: CATRDRIQETQYF

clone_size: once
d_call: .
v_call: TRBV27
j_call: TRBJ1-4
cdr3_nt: TGTGCCAGCAGTTTAATGGGCAGGTTCAATGAAAAACTGTTTTTT
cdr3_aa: CASSLMGRFNEKLFF

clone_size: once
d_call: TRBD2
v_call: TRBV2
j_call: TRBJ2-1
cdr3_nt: TGTGCCAGCAGTGAAGCGGGTAGCGGGCTCGGGAGGAATGAGCAGTTCTTC
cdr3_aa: CASSEAGSGLGRNEQFF

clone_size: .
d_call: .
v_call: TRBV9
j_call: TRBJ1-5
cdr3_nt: TGTGCCAGCAGCGTAGGTGAGGTAGGGCAGCCCCAGCATTTT
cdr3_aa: CASSVGEVGQPQHF

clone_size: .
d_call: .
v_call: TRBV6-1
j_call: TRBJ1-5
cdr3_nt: TGTGCCAGCAGTGAGGGTCAGCCCCAGCATTTT
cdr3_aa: CASSEGQPQHF

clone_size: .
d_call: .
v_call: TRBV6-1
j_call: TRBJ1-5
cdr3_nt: TGTGCCAGCAGTGAAGGGGCAGCTCGCAATCAGCCCCAGCATTTT
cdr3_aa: CASSEGAARNQPQHF

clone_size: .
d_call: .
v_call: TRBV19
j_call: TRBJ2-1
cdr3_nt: TGTGCCAGTAGTAACCTAGGACTCGGCAATGAGCAGTTCTTC
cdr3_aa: CASSNLGLGNEQFF

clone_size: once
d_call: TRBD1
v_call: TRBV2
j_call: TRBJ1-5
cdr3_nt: TGTGCCAGCGGGGCCGCGACAGGGATCAATCAGCCCCAGCATTTT
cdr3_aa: CASGAATGINQPQHF

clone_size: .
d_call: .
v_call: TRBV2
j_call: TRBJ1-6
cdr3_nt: TGTGCCAGCAGTATTGGTACAGGGACGAATTCACCCCTCCACTTT
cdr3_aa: CASSIGTGTNSPLHF

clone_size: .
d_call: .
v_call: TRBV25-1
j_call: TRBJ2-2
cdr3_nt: TGTGCCAGCAGTGAAGCGAACACCGGGGAGCTGTTTTTT
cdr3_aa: CASSEANTGELFF

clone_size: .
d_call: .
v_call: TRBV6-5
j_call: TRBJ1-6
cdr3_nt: TGTGCCAGCAGTTACATACAGGGAACGGGGAATTCACCCCTCCACTTT
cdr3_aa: CASSYIQGTGNSPLHF

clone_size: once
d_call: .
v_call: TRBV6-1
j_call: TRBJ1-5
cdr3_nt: TGTGCCAGCAGTATGGGTTTCAATCAGCCCCAGCATTTT
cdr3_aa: CASSMGFNQPQHF

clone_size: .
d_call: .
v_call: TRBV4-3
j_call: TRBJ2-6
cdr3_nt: TGCGCCAGCAGCCACCCCCCTGGGACCTCTGGGGCCAACGTCCTGACTTTC
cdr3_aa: CASSHPPGTSGANVLTF

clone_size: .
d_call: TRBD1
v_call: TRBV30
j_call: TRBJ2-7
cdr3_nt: TGTGCCTGGAGTGTGTCGGGACAGGGGGTCTTAAGCTCCTACGAGCAGTACTTC
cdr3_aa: CAWSVSGQGVLSSYEQYF

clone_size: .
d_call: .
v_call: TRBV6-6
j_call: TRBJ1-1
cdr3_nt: TGTGCCAGCGGGGGGAACACTGAAGCTTTCTTT
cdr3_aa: CASGGNTEAFF